This T cell receptor beta chain was obtained from a study of molecular identifiers for immune sequencing clone quantification. Looking at the study overall: Naive CD8 RNA (about 20,000 or 100,000 cells) was divided into five aliquots, with four sequenced. The study's findings and limits: Clonotypes surpassing 20 RNA copies contained over 98% of effector molecules, versus under 1% in naive cells.

The CDR3 is 12 amino acids. V dropped 10 bases and J dropped 6 bases, with 14 bases sitting between them. Generation of bulk TCR libraries relied on previously described methods and listed TCR primers. From the PCR reads, TCRdb called clonotypes with MiXCR, one entry per CDR3 protein. The sample has 250,000 to 400,000 distinct CDR3 sequences; about 20% are singletons. CD8+CD4-CCR7+CD45RA+ cells were sorted as naive CD8 T cells. This clonotype was seen just once. Its specificity is unknown. A much larger clone differs by one base, so this may be a read error. The material sequenced was naive CD8+ T cells from blood, with Jurkat cell RNA spiked in. Subset defined: FACS-sorted CD8+CD4-CCR7+CD45RA+ naive T cells. This receptor was taken from a human donor in good health. Some libraries in this study had Jurkat cell RNA spiked in. The chain couples TRBV5-3 to TRBJ2-1, with no clear D. TRBV5-3 belongs to the ORF category, with a function that is uncertain. The CDR3 region has the DNA TGTGCCGGCAGCTTGATCTCCAATGAGCAGTTCTTC. Translated, it gives CAGSLISNEQFF.